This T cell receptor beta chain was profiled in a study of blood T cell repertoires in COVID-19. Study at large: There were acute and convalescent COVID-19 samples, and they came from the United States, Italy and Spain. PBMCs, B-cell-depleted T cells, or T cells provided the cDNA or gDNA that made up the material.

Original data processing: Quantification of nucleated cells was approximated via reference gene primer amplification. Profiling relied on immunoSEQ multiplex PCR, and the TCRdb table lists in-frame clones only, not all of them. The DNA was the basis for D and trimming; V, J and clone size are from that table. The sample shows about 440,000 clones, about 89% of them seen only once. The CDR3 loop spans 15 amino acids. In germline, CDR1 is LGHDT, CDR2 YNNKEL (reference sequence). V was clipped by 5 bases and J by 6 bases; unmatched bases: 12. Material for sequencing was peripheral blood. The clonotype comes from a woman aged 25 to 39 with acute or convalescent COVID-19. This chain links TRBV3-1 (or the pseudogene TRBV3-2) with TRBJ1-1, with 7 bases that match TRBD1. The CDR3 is CASSAADRATAEAFF. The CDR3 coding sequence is TGTGCCAGCAGCGCCGCCGACAGGGCAACGGCTGAAGCTTTCTTT.